The present T cell receptor (beta chain) was sequenced within a study of blood T cell repertoires in COVID-19. For the study at large: PBMCs, B-cell-depleted T cells, or T cells provided the cDNA or gDNA that made up the material.

The CDR3 runs 13 residues. With 4 bases removed from V and 8 bases from J, the gap between germline ends came to 14 bases. CDR1 KGHSH and CDR2 LQKENI come from the germline V gene. TCRdb's copy holds only in-frame clones and misses some; the assay was immunoSEQ multiplex PCR. The profile shows a few hundred thousand clones, approximately 90% of them singletons. Only one count was recorded for this clone. Cohort allocation depended upon clinical history that participants reported. Among Cohort 3 donors, those recovered had two negative PCRs, clearance, or symptom resolution. The chain couples TRBV18 to TRBJ1-2, with a possible D match to TRBD1 (6 bases). The receptor's source is a woman between 50 and 59 years old who had recovered from COVID-19. Sequences were obtained from PBMCs or T cells enriched from blood (not recorded which). CDR3 in amino acids: CASSRRGPEGYTF. DNA of the CDR3: TGTGCCAGCTCACGCAGGGGTCCGGAAGGCTACACCTTC.